This is a list of T cell receptor beta chains from one sample in a study of T cell repertoires in cytomegalovirus infection. Via MiXCR, TCRdb re-called the reads, giving one row per CDR3 protein. The sample shows 200,000 or so distinct CDR3 sequences, around 20% of them seen only once. Sequencing was performed on PBMCs. Receptors originate from a human donor in good health (CMV status not recorded). Some clones in this sample may be carry-over from other donors' samples. Both conserved end residues are part of each CDR3. Each record gives: V gene, J gene, clone size, D gene, CDR3 protein, CDR3 DNA. D genes are given only for firm matches. The size of a clone is reported for some rows only, either as once, few or many, or as a class for expanded clones.

TRBV20-1	TRBJ2-7	NA	NA	CSASRSYEQYF	TGCAGTGCTAGCAGGTCCTACGAGCAGTACTTC
TRBV11-1	TRBJ2-2	NA	NA	CASSRSANANTGELFF	TGTGCCAGCAGCAGGAGCGCAAACGCGAACACCGGGGAGCTGTTTTTT
TRBV11-2	TRBJ2-6	many	NA	CASSLLTGSKSGANVLTF	TGTGCCAGCAGCTTATTAACAGGGAGCAAATCTGGGGCCAACGTCCTGACTTTC
TRBV20-1	TRBJ1-1	many	NA	CSARDSHRVTEAFF	TGCAGTGCTAGAGATTCGCATAGGGTCACTGAAGCTTTCTTT
TRBV6-2/TRBV6-3	TRBJ1-1	NA	NA	CASRVTANTEAFF	TGTGCCAGCAGGGTGACAGCGAACACTGAAGCTTTCTTT
TRBV7-9	TRBJ2-2	NA	NA	CASSLHGELFF	TGTGCCAGCAGCTTGCACGGGGAGCTGTTTTTT
TRBV12-3/TRBV12-4	TRBJ2-1	many	NA	CASSLKGVPPNEQFF	TGTGCCAGCAGTCTAAAGGGGGTCCCCCCCAATGAGCAGTTCTTC
TRBV30	TRBJ2-1	NA	TRBD2	CAWIPERLAGANNEQFF	TGTGCCTGGATCCCCGAAAGACTAGCGGGAGCGAACAATGAGCAGTTCTTC
TRBV6-2/TRBV6-3	TRBJ1-2	few	NA	CASSRGTDYGYTF	TGTGCCAGCAGCCGCGGGACGGACTATGGCTACACCTTC
TRBV9	TRBJ1-1	NA	TRBD1	CASTPKDRVGTEAFF	TGTGCCAGCACCCCCAAGGACAGGGTAGGGACTGAAGCTTTCTTT
TRBV6-2/TRBV6-3	TRBJ1-1	NA	NA	CASSYWGGTEAFF	TGTGCCAGCAGTTACTGGGGCGGCACTGAAGCTTTCTTT
TRBV28	TRBJ2-1	many	TRBD2	CASSSPAGGVSNEQFF	TGTGCCAGCAGTTCCCCAGCGGGAGGCGTCAGTAATGAGCAGTTCTTC
TRBV5-1	TRBJ2-6	NA	TRBD2	CASSLSPLASGANVLTF	TGCGCCAGCAGCTTGTCCCCACTAGCGTCTGGGGCCAACGTCCTGACTTTC
TRBV6-6	TRBJ1-1	NA	TRBD1	CASSFPGTGGLTEAFF	TGTGCCAGCAGTTTCCCCGGGACAGGGGGCCTCACTGAAGCTTTCTTT
TRBV6-2/TRBV6-3	TRBJ2-3	NA	NA	CASSLQGSSTDTQYF	TGTGCCAGCAGTTTACAGGGATCTAGCACAGATACGCAGTATTTT
TRBV27	TRBJ1-1	NA	NA	CASSPGSGTEAFF	TGTGCCAGCAGCCCTGGGAGTGGCACTGAAGCTTTCTTT
TRBV2	TRBJ2-2	NA	NA	CASSYDVPWAGELFF	TGTGCCAGCAGTTATGACGTCCCTTGGGCCGGGGAGCTGTTTTTT
TRBV19	TRBJ2-3	NA	NA	CARRLLHRGSSSADTQYF	TGTGCCAGAAGACTCCTGCATCGGGGGTCATCGTCTGCAGATACGCAGTATTTT
TRBV9	TRBJ1-1	NA	NA	CASSVGDDLNTEAFF	TGTGCCAGCAGCGTTGGAGATGATTTGAACACTGAAGCTTTCTTT
TRBV25-1	TRBJ1-5	many	TRBD1	CASSATGMGIHQPQHF	TGTGCCAGCAGTGCGACAGGGATGGGGATCCATCAGCCCCAGCATTTT
TRBV4-1	TRBJ2-1	NA	TRBD2	CASSPSGGGTSGTFSYNEQFF	TGCGCCAGCAGCCCTAGCGGAGGTGGCACTAGCGGGACCTTTTCCTACAATGAGCAGTTCTTC
TRBV5-1	TRBJ2-1	few	TRBD2	CASSLAGLGGDEQFF	TGCGCCAGCAGCTTGGCGGGCCTCGGGGGGGATGAGCAGTTCTTC
TRBV5-1	TRBJ2-2	few	NA	CASSDPGTAGPGELFF	TGCGCCAGCAGCGACCCCGGGACAGCGGGGCCCGGGGAGCTGTTTTTT
TRBV7-4	TRBJ2-7	NA	TRBD2	CASSSPSGSLNEQYF	TGTGCCAGCAGCTCGCCTAGCGGGAGTTTGAACGAGCAGTACTTC
TRBV7-3	TRBJ2-7	many	TRBD2	CASSLMAGGLYEQYF	TGTGCCAGCAGCTTAATGGCGGGAGGACTCTACGAGCAGTACTTC
TRBV7-2	TRBJ2-7	many	TRBD2	CASSGRPTSGGSYEQYF	TGTGCCAGCAGCGGGCGCCCGACTAGCGGGGGATCCTACGAGCAGTACTTC